This is a list of T cell receptor beta chains from one sample in a study of Ad26.COV2.S vaccination and SARS-CoV-2 variants. Only in-frame clones appear in the TCRdb table, and some are missing; sequencing was by immunoSEQ multiplex PCR. The repertoire consists of about 350,000 clones, with about 89% occurring once and the leading ten covering approximately 4.5%. The source material was peripheral blood, sampled in a trial of Ad26.COV2.S vaccine versus placebo. Every receptor here comes from a person between 18 and 60 years old who received the Ad26.COV2.S COVID-19 vaccine or a placebo. The CDR3 runs from the conserved cysteine through the conserved F or W. The D gene is left open where the match is weak. Expanded clones are given a class, and other clones once, few, many or no size at all.

j_call v_call clone_size cdr3_length d_call cdr3_aa cdr3_nt
TRBJ1-3 TRBV7-2 . 16 TRBD1 CASSLGGQAAGNTIYF TGTGCCAGCAGCTTAGGAGGACAGGCGGCTGGAAACACCATATATTTT
TRBJ2-2 TRBV7-9 once 11 . CASSRLGELFF TGTGCCAGCAGCCGACTTGGGGAGCTGTTTTTT
TRBJ2-5 TRBV28 once 14 . CASSPPYQRETQYF TGTGCCAGCAGTCCCCCCTATCAGAGAGAGACCCAGTACTTC
TRBJ1-4 TRBV7-6 . 14 . CASSQNRDGEKLFF TGTGCCAGCAGTCAAAACAGGGACGGAGAAAAACTGTTTTTT
TRBJ2-1 TRBV20-1 . 15 . CSASEAANSYNEQFF TGCAGTGCTAGTGAGGCGGCGAACTCCTACAATGAGCAGTTCTTC
TRBJ1-5 TRBV7-2 . 15 TRBD1 CASSSQGAPGQPQHF TGTGCCAGCAGCTCACAGGGGGCGCCGGGTCAGCCCCAGCATTTT
TRBJ1-2 TRBV28 . 13 . CASGGRPQYGYTF TGTGCCAGCGGAGGACGGCCGCAGTATGGCTACACCTTC
TRBJ2-1 TRBV18 . 15 . CASSPRQATYNEQFF TGTGCCAGCTCACCAAGGCAGGCTACCTACAATGAGCAGTTCTTC
TRBJ2-1 TRBV11-2 . 17 . CASSLRSSGRIYNEQFF TGTGCCAGCAGCTTAAGGAGTTCAGGGCGTATCTACAATGAGCAGTTCTTC
TRBJ2-7 TRBV7-9 once 14 TRBD1 CASSLGTGAYEQYF TGTGCCAGCAGCTTAGGAACAGGGGCGTACGAGCAGTACTTC
TRBJ2-1 TRBV13 once 13 . CASSLTALDEQFF TGTGCCAGCAGCCTGACTGCCTTGGATGAGCAGTTCTTC
TRBJ2-1 TRBV9 . 17 TRBD2 CASSVAGLAELYNEQFF TGTGCCAGCAGCGTAGCCGGACTAGCGGAACTATACAATGAGCAGTTCTTC
TRBJ2-7 TRBV28 . 13 . CASRRQVSYEQYF TGTGCCAGCAGGAGACAGGTCTCCTACGAGCAGTACTTC
TRBJ2-1 TRBV7-3 . 15 TRBD2 CASSPGLAGWDEQFF TGTGCCAGCAGCCCAGGGCTAGCGGGGTGGGATGAGCAGTTCTTC
TRBJ1-2 TRBV18 once 14 . CASSPPSHVYGYTF TGTGCCAGCTCACCACCGTCGCACGTCTATGGCTACACCTTC
TRBJ1-1 TRBV11-2 . 14 . CASSSWDTHTEAFF TGTGCCAGCAGCTCCTGGGACACCCACACTGAAGCTTTCTTT
TRBJ1-3 TRBV7-9 . 14 . CASSPTVSGNTIYF TGTGCCAGCAGCCCGACAGTCTCTGGAAACACCATATATTTT
TRBJ1-4 TRBV7-2 . 16 . CASSPSSWRSNEKLFF TGTGCCAGCAGCCCTAGTAGTTGGAGGAGTAATGAAAAACTGTTTTTT
TRBJ2-6 TRBV3-1/TRBV3-2 . 13 . CASSVAGANVLTF TGTGCCAGCAGCGTGGCCGGGGCCAACGTCCTGACTTTC
TRBJ2-3 TRBV4-1 . 15 TRBD1 CASSHRDRGGDTQYF TGCGCCAGCAGCCACCGGGACAGGGGGGGTGATACGCAGTATTTT
TRBJ2-7 TRBV28 . 15 TRBD1 CASRTTGTAVYEQYF TGTGCCAGCAGAACCACCGGGACAGCGGTCTACGAGCAGTACTTC
TRBJ1-2 TRBV13 . 20 TRBD1 CASSLVWSINTGEESRGYTF TGTGCCAGCAGCTTAGTCTGGTCCATTAACACAGGGGAGGAAAGTCGGGGCTACACCTTC
TRBJ2-7 TRBV7-2 . 16 TRBD1 CASSLTTGKHSYEQYF TGTGCCAGCAGCTTAACGACAGGGAAACACTCCTACGAGCAGTACTTC
TRBJ2-3 TRBV7-2 . 15 TRBD1 CASSLAGQGTDTQYF TGTGCCAGCAGCTTAGCGGGACAGGGTACAGATACGCAGTATTTT
TRBJ2-1 TRBV27 once 14 TRBD2 CASSLREGYNEQFF TGTGCCAGCAGTTTGCGGGAGGGTTACAATGAGCAGTTCTTC
TRBJ1-3 TRBV5-1 once 16 . CASSNQGGLSGNTIYF TGCGCCAGCAGTAATCAAGGCGGTCTCTCTGGAAACACCATATATTTT
TRBJ2-1 TRBV6-5 . 13 TRBD1 CASSLTRGRGYVF TGTGCCAGCAGTTTAACCAGGGGGCGCGGGTACGTCTTC
TRBJ1-6 TRBV9 . 14 . CASSVRGLNSPLHF TGTGCCAGCAGCGTCAGGGGACTGAATTCACCCCTCCACTTT
TRBJ2-1 TRBV6-1 . 14 . CASSEGWGDNEQFF TGTGCCAGCAGTGAAGGCTGGGGGGACAATGAGCAGTTCTTC
TRBJ2-1 TRBV9 . 15 . CASSVDTGFYNEQFF TGTGCCAGCAGCGTAGACACGGGATTCTACAATGAGCAGTTCTTC
TRBJ1-2 TRBV3-1/TRBV3-2 . 20 . CASSQFRPGIRTEANYGYTF TGTGCCAGCAGCCAATTTCGTCCAGGGATTCGTACCGAAGCTAACTATGGCTACACCTTC
TRBJ1-5 TRBV9 . 14 . CASSVGPGNQPQHF TGTGCCAGCAGCGTAGGACCAGGAAATCAGCCCCAGCATTTT
TRBJ2-5 TRBV19 . 17 TRBD2 CASSMGRGLAGGETQYF TGTGCCAGTAGTATGGGGCGCGGGCTAGCGGGGGGTGAGACCCAGTACTTC
TRBJ2-7 TRBV7-9 once 18 TRBD2 CASSLKGLAGGGNYEQYF TGTGCCAGCAGCTTAAAGGGACTAGCGGGAGGGGGGAACTACGAGCAGTACTTC
TRBJ2-3 TRBV6-5 . 15 . CASSSLVGGTDTQYF TGTGCCAGCAGCTCTTTGGTGGGGGGCACAGATACGCAGTATTTT
TRBJ2-7 TRBV6-6 . 12 . CASSGTVHEQYF TGTGCCAGCAGTGGGACGGTGCACGAGCAGTACTTC
TRBJ1-1 TRBV5-4 . 13 . CASKPQGSADAFF TGTGCCAGCAAACCACAAGGTAGCGCGGATGCTTTCTTT
TRBJ2-7 TRBV13 . 14 TRBD1 CASSARTGTYEQYF TGTGCCAGCAGCGCTCGGACAGGGACCTACGAGCAGTACTTC
TRBJ2-7 TRBV10-3 once 14 TRBD1 CAISRTGITYEQYF TGTGCCATCAGCCGGACAGGAATAACCTACGAGCAGTACTTC
TRBJ1-5 TRBV6-6 . 17 . CASSPLDRDIARVAQHF TGTGCCAGCAGTCCCCTCGATCGGGACATCGCCAGGGTGGCCCAGCATTTT
TRBJ1-5 TRBV24-1 . 14 . CATSSQGSNQPQHF TGTGCCACCAGTAGTCAGGGGAGCAATCAGCCCCAGCATTTT
TRBJ2-2 TRBV2 once 15 . CASSGPGAGTGELFF TGTGCCAGCAGTGGTCCAGGGGCCGGCACCGGGGAGCTGTTTTTT
TRBJ2-2 TRBV2 . 14 . CASRRDANTGELFF TGTGCCAGCAGAAGGGATGCGAACACCGGGGAGCTGTTTTTT
TRBJ2-1 TRBV29-1 . 12 . CSVSRLGTEQFF TGCAGCGTATCTCGACTAGGTACTGAGCAGTTCTTC
TRBJ1-5 TRBV12-3/TRBV12-4 . 13 . CASSPDRDQPQHF TGTGCCAGCAGTCCGGATAGGGATCAGCCCCAGCATTTT
TRBJ1-5 TRBV6-1 few 15 . CASSEDDASNQPQHF TGTGCCAGCAGTGAGGACGATGCCTCTAATCAGCCCCAGCATTTT
TRBJ2-1 TRBV15 . 15 TRBD1 CATSRGDRDADEQFF TGTGCCACCAGCAGAGGGGACAGGGACGCGGATGAGCAGTTCTTC
TRBJ1-5 TRBV6-5 . 13 . CASSLPPNQPQHF TGTGCCAGCAGTCTCCCCCCCAATCAGCCCCAGCATTTT
TRBJ2-1 TRBV9 . 18 TRBD2 CASSVGLAGVGSYNEQFF TGTGCCAGCAGCGTGGGACTAGCGGGAGTTGGGTCCTACAATGAGCAGTTCTTC
TRBJ2-3 TRBV5-8 . 15 TRBD1 CASSETGGITDTQYF TGTGCCAGCAGCGAAACAGGGGGCATCACAGATACGCAGTATTTT
TRBJ2-7 TRBV9 . 14 . CASSEGGTHYEQYF TGTGCCAGCAGCGAGGGGGGGACCCACTACGAGCAGTACTTC
TRBJ2-5 TRBV7-9 . 13 TRBD1 CASSLTGAETQYF TGTGCCAGCAGCTTAACAGGGGCAGAGACCCAGTACTTC
TRBJ2-3 TRBV2 . 15 TRBD1 CASARRGQGTDTQYF TGTGCCAGCGCCCGGCGCGGACAGGGCACAGATACGCAGTATTTT
TRBJ1-3 TRBV7-9 once 18 . CASSLGGSTGTPGNTIYF TGTGCCAGCAGCTTAGGTGGTTCGACTGGGACCCCTGGAAACACCATATATTTT
TRBJ1-2 TRBV7-2 . 12 . CASSRDTIAYTF TGTGCCAGCAGCCGGGACACCATTGCCTACACCTTC
TRBJ2-4 TRBV5-1 . 14 . CASSFYGGENIQYF TGCGCCAGCAGCTTTTACGGGGGCGAAAACATTCAGTACTTC
TRBJ2-2 TRBV10-1 . 15 TRBD1 CASSPGQTNTGELFF TGCGCCAGCAGTCCGGGACAGACGAACACCGGGGAGCTGTTTTTT
TRBJ2-1 TRBV29-1 . 15 . CSVEDKPRHGNEQFF TGCAGCGTTGAAGATAAGCCCAGGCACGGAAATGAGCAGTTCTTC
TRBJ2-7 TRBV12-3/TRBV12-4 . 12 . CASSDGRGEQYF TGTGCCAGCAGCGACGGAAGAGGGGAGCAGTACTTC